Each of the 5 T cell receptor beta chains below was sequenced from the same sample in a study of CD8+ T cells in alopecia areata. Specified treatment: oral pan-JAK inhibitor, 5-10 mg twice daily. RNA, once extracted, was reverse transcribed into cDNA for use as the sequencing template. Using immunoSEQ multiplex PCR, the repertoire was profiled, and TCRdb retains in-frame clones only, with some absent. The table includes under 250,000 clones, 66% detected once. Here the sequenced sample was CD4+ T cells sorted from blood, taken at week 44, from a patient treated with tofacitinib. The receptors were sampled from a human donor with alopecia areata.

CDR3 nucleotide sequence: TGTGCCAGTAGTAGTCTCGGGGCGCTTTATGGCTACACCTTC. Translated: CASSSLGALYGYTF. This rearrangement joins TRBV19 to TRBJ1-2, with D possibly TRBD1 on 5 matching bases. The length of the CDR3 is 14 residues. V lost 4 bases and J 5 bases, leaving 14 bases between the germline ends. Germline V CDR1 and CDR2: LNHDA, SQIVND (reference sequence).

V gene TRBV30 combines with J gene TRBJ1-2; D not resolved. CDR1 is GTSNPN, CDR2 SVGIG, per germline (reference sequence). Deletions cut 2 bases from V and 2 bases from J, with 9 bases between. The CDR3 runs 13 residues. The CDR3 sequence is CAWSTSENYGYTF. The CDR3 DNA follows: TGTGCCTGGAGTACCTCAGAAAACTATGGCTACACCTTC.

This clone was counted only a few times. V is TRBV10-3 and J is TRBJ2-7; 11 bases line up with TRBD1. The CDR3 contains 15 residues. The V gene's germline CDR1 is ENHRY and CDR2 SYGVKD. J was trimmed by 0 bases and V by 5 bases; bases with no gene match: 3. The CDR3 is CAISHGTGGSYEQYF. CDR3 sequence (DNA): TGTGCCATCAGTCACGGGACAGGGGGCTCCTACGAGCAGTACTTC.

V gene TRBV29-1 combines with J gene TRBJ2-1, with a possible D match to TRBD2 (7 bases). CDR3 length: 14 amino acids. V was trimmed by 3 bases and J by 2 bases, leaving 11 bases between them. Germline V gene data show CDR1 as SQVTM and CDR2 as ANQGSEA. The CDR3 reads CSVDLRGPYNEQFF. The CDR3 DNA reads TGCAGCGTTGACTTGCGGGGGCCCTACAATGAGCAGTTCTTC.

The rearrangement uses TRBV29-1 and TRBJ1-1; weak D call: TRBD1 (5 bases). The CDR3 runs to 14 residues. V dropped 6 bases and J dropped 0 bases, with 14 bases sitting between them. Germline values: CDR1 SQVTM, CDR2 ANQGSEA. CDR3 amino acids: CSVRTQEMNTEAFF. The CDR3 DNA is TGCAGCGTGCGTACACAGGAGATGAACACTGAAGCTTTCTTT.